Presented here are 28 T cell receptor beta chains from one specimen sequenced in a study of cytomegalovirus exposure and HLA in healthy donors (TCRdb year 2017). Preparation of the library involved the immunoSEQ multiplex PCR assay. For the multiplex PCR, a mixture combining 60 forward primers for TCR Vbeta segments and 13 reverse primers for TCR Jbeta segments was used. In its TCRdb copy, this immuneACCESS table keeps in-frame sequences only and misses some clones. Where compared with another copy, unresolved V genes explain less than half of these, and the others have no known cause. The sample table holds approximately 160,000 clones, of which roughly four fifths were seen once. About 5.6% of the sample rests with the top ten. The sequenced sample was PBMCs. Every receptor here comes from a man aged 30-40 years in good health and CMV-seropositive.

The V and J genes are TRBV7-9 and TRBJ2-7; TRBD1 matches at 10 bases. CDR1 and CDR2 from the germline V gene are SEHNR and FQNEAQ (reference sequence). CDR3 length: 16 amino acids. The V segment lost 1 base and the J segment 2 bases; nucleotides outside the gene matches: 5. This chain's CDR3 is CASSLVGGQGAYEQYF. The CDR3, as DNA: TGTGCCAGCAGCTTAGTGGGAGGACAGGGGGCCTACGAGCAGTACTTC.

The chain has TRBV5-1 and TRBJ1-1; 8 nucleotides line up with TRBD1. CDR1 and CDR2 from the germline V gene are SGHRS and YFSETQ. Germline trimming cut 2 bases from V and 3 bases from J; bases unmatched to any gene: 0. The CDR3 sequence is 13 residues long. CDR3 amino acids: CASSLQGDTEAFF. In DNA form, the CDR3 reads TGCGCCAGCAGCTTACAGGGGGACACTGAAGCTTTCTTT.

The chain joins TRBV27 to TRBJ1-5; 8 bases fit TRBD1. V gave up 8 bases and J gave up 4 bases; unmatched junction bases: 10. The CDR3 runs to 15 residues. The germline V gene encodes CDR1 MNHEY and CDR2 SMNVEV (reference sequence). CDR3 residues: CASGSQGAGNQPQHF. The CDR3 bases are TGTGCCAGCGGATCGCAGGGGGCTGGTAATCAGCCCCAGCATTTT.

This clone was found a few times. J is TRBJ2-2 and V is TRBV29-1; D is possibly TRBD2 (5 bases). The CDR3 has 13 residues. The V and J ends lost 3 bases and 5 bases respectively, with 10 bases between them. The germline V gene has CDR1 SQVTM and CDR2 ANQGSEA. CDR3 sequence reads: CSVEGGYTGELFF. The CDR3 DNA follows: TGCAGCGTTGAGGGCGGGTATACCGGGGAGCTGTTTTTT.

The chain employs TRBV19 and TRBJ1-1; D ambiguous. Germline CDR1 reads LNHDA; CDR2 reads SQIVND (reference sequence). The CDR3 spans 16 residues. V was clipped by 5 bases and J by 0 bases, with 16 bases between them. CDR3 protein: CASSWSRGIMNTEAFF. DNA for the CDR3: TGTGCCAGTAGTTGGTCTCGGGGTATCATGAACACTGAAGCTTTCTTT.

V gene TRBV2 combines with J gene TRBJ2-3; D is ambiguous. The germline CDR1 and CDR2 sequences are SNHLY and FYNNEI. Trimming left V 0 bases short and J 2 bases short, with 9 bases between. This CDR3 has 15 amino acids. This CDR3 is CASSEAVTLTDTQYF. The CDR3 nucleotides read TGTGCCAGCAGTGAAGCAGTCACTCTCACAGATACGCAGTATTTT.

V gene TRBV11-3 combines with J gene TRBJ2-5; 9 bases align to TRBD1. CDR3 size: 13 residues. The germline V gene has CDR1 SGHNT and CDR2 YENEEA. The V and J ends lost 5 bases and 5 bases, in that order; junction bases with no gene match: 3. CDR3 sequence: CASSPDRGETQYF. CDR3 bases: TGTGCCAGCAGCCCAGACAGGGGGGAGACCCAGTACTTC.

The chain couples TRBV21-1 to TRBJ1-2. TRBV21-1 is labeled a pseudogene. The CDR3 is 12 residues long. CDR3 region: CASSTCLYGYTF. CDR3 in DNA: TGTGCCAGCAGCACGTGTTTATATGGCTACACCTTC.

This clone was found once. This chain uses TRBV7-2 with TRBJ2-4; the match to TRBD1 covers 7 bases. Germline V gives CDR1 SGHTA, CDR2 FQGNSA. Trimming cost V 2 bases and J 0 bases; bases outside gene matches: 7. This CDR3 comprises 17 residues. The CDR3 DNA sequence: TGTGCCAGCAGCTTAAGGGGGCGGGCCCTAGCCAAAAACATTCAGTACTTC. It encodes CASSLRGRALAKNIQYF.

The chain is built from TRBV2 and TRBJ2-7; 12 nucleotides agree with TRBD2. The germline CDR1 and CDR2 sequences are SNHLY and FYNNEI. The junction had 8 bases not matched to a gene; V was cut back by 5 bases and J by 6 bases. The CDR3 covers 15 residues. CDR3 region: CASSSDALAGGEQYF. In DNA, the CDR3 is TGTGCCAGCAGTTCCGACGCACTAGCGGGGGGCGAGCAGTACTTC.

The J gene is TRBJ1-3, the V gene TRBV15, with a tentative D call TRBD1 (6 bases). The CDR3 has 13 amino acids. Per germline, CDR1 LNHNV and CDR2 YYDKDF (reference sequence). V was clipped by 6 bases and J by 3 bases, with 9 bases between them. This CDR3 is CATSRDIGNTIYF. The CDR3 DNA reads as TGTGCCACCAGTAGGGACATTGGAAACACCATATATTTT.

CDR3 DNA: TGTGCCAGCAGCCAAGATTCGGATCAGCCCCAGCATTTT. Amino acid sequence: CASSQDSDQPQHF. This chain uses TRBV14 with TRBJ1-5; D gene ambiguous. Germline values: CDR1 SGHDN, CDR2 FVKESK. V lost 0 bases and J 5 bases, leaving 5 bases between the germline ends. CDR3 length: 13 amino acids. The whole variable domain, remainder taken from reference TRBV14 and TRBJ1-5, is EAGVTQFPSHSVIEKGQTVTLRCDPISGHDNLYWYRRVMGKEIKFLLHFVKESKQDESGMPNNRFLAERTGGTYSTLKVQPAELEDSGVYFCASSQDSDQPQHFGDGTRLSIL.

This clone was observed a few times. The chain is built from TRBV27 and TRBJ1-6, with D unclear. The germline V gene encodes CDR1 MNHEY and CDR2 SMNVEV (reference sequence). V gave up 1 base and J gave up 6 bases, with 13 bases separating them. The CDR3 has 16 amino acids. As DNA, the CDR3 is TGTGCCAGCAGTTTATATGGTGCAGGAGGTAATTCACCCCTCCACTTT. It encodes CASSLYGAGGNSPLHF.

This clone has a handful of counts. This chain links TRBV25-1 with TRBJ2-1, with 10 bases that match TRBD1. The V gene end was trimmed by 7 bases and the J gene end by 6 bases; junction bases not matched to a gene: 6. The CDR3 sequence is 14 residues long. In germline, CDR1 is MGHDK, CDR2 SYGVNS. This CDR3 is CASTRTGGLNEQFF. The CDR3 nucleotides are TGTGCCAGCACCCGGACAGGGGGACTCAATGAGCAGTTCTTC.

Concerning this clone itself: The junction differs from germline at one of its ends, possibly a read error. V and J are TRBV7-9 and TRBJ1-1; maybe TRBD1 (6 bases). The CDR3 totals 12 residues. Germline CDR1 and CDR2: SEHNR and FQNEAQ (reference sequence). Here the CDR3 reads CSSSQKGGGAFF. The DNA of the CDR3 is TGTTCCAGCAGCCAGAAGGGGGGGGGAGCTTTCTTT.

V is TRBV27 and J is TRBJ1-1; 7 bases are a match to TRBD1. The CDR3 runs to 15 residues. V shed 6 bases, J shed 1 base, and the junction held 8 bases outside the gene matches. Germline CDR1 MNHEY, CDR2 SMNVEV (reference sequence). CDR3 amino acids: CASRRGDRQNTEAFF. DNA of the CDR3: TGTGCCAGCAGGAGGGGGGACAGACAGAACACTGAAGCTTTCTTT.

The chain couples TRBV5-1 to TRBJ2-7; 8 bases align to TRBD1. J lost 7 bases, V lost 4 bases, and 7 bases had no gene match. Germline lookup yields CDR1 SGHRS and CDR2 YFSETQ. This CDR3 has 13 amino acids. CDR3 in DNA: TGCGCCAGCAGCGAAGGACAGGGCGGGGAGCAGTACTTC. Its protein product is CASSEGQGGEQYF.

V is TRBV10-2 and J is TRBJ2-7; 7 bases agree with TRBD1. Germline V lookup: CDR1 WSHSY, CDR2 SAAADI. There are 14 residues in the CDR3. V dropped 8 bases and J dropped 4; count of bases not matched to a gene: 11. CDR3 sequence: CASYHEGANYEQYF. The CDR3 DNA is TGCGCCAGCTATCATGAGGGGGCGAATTACGAGCAGTACTTC.

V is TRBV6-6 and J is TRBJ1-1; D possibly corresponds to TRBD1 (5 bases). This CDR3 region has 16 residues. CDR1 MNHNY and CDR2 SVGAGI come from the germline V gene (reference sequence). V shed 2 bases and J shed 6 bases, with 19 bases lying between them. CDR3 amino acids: CASSYANRGEGPEAFF. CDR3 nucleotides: TGTGCCAGCAGTTACGCCAACCGGGGGGAGGGACCTGAAGCTTTCTTT.

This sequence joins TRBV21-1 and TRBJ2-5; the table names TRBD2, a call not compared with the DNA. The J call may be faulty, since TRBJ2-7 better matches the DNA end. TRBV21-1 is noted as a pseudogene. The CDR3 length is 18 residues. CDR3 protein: CASSKVAGVFDKSYEQYF. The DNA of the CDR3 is TGTGCCAGCAGCAAAGTGGCCGGGGTCTTTGACAAATCCTACGAGCAGTACTTC.

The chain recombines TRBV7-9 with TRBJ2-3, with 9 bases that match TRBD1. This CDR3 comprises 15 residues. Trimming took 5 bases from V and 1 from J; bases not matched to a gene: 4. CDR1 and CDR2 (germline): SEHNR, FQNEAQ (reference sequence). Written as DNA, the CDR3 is TGTGCCAGCAGCCAGGGACAGGGAGGCACAGATACGCAGTATTTT. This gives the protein CASSQGQGGTDTQYF.

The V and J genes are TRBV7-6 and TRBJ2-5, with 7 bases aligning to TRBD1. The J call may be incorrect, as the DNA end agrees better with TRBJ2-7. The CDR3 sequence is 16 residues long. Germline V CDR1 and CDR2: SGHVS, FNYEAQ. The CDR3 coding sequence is TGTGCCAGCAGCTTAGTATCGGCAGGGGGCTCCTACGAGCAGTACTTC. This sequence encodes CASSLVSAGGSYEQYF.

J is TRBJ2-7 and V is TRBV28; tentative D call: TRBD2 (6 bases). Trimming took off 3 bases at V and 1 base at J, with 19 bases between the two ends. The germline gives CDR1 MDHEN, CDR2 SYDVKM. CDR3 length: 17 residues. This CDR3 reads CASSFHPGISGSYEQYF. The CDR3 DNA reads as TGTGCCAGCAGTTTCCACCCCGGGATTAGCGGTTCCTACGAGCAGTACTTC.

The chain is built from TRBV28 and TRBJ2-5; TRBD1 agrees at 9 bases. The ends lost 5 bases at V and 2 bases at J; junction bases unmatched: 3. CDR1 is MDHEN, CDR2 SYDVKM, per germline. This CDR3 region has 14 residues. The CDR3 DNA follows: TGTGCCAGCAGTCCCGACAGGGGGCAAGAGACCCAGTACTTC. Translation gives CASSPDRGQETQYF. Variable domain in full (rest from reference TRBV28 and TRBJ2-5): DVKVTQSSRYLVKRTGEKVFLECVQDMDHENMFWYRQDPGLGLRLIYFSYDVKMKEKGDIPEGYSVSREKKERFSLILESASTNQTSMYLCASSPDRGQETQYFGPGTRLLVL.

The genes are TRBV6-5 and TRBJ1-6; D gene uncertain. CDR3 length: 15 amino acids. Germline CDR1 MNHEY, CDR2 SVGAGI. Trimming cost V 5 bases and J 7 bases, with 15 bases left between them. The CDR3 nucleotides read TGTGCCAGCAGTGTCGTGTCAACTGAAAATTCACCCCTCCACTTT. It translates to CASSVVSTENSPLHF.

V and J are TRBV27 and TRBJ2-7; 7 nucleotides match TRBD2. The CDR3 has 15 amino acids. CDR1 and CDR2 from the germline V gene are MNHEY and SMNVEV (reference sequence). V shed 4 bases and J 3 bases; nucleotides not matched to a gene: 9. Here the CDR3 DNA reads TGTGCCAGCAGTTCCGGACTAGGTTTGCTCTACGAGCAGTACTTC. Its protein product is CASSSGLGLLYEQYF.

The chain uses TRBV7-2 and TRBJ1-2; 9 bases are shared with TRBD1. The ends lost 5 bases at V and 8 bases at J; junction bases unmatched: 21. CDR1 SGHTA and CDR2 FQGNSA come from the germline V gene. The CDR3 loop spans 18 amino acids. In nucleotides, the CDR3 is TGTGCCAGCAGCCTGCCCTGGGACAGGGTCCTTCCAACTATGGGCTACACCTTC. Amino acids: CASSLPWDRVLPTMGYTF.

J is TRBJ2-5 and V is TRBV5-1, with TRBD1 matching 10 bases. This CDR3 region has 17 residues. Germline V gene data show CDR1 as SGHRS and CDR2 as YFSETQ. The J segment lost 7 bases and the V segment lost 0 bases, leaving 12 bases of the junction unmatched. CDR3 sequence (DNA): TGCGCCAGCAGCTTGGTAGCGGCGGGACAGGGGCCCCGGACCCAGTACTTC. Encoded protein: CASSLVAAGQGPRTQYF. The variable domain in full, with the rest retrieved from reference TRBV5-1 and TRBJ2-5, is KAGVTQTPRYLIKTRGQQVTLSCSPISGHRSVSWYQQTPGQGLQFLFEYFSETQRNKGNFPGRFSGRQFSNSRSEMNVSTLELGDSALYLCASSLVAAGQGPRTQYFGPGTRLLVL.